This record looks at one T cell receptor beta chain sequence and its context. Sequencing used immunoSEQ multiplex PCR; TCRdb keeps in-frame clones, though not all of them. The sample comprises roughly 16,000 clones, 60% to 75% of which are singletons, and about a sixth rests with the top ten. The source of the sample is a study of PD-1 and CTLA-4 blockade in melanoma. This material consisted of CD8+ T cells from peripheral blood, taken before anti-PD-1 treatment. The source of this sequence is a human donor with melanoma.

The DNA of the CDR3 is TGTGCCAGCAGCTTCGATACGCAGTATTTT. Amino acids: CASSFDTQYF. The rearrangement links TRBV7-9 to TRBJ2-3; D not certain. The CDR3 is made up of 10 amino acids. Germline V gives CDR1 SEHNR, CDR2 FQNEAQ (reference sequence). V was clipped by 3 bases and J by 6 bases, with 1 base between them.